The 6 T cell receptor beta chains below come from one sample, sequenced in a study of tumor and adjacent non-tumor tissue in lung cancer. This sample's RNA came from whole unsorted tissue. The normal lung tissue was taken more than 3 cm from the tumor edge. A modified ARM-PCR protocol with three rounds of nested PCR amplified TCRbeta. Using its own MiXCR run on the multiplex PCR reads, TCRdb lists one record per CDR3 protein. This table holds under 45,000 distinct CDR3 sequences, roughly 60% found once. Sequenced input: distant non-tumor lung tissue. Receptors were obtained from a man aged 50 or older with non-small cell lung cancer.

The CDR3 sequence is CASSPPDRGTGYGYTF. DNA of the CDR3: TGTGCCAGCTCACCACCGGACCGTGGGACAGGGTATGGCTACACCTTC. The V gene is TRBV18, the J gene TRBJ1-2; TRBD1 matches at 9 bases. CDR3 length equals 16 residues. V lost 0 bases and J lost 5; bases outside the gene matches: 7. Germline loops: CDR1 KGHSH, CDR2 LQKENI.

As concerns this clonotype: This may come from a read error, since a much larger clone is one base off. This rearrangement joins TRBV28 to TRBJ2-7, with D perhaps matching TRBD1 or TRBD2 (5 bases each). Trimming removed 9 bases from V and 3 bases from J, with 15 bases in between. This CDR3 is 13 amino acids long. In germline, CDR1 is MDHEN, CDR2 SYDVKM. The CDR3 sequence is CARSPGPNYEQYF. As DNA, the CDR3 is TGTGCCAGGAGTCCGGGGCCAAACTACGAGCAGTACTTC. The variable domain in full, completed from reference TRBV28 and TRBJ2-7, reads DVKVTQSSRYLVKRTGEKVFLECVQDMDHENMFWYRQDPGLGLRLIYFSYDVKMKEKGDIPEGYSVSREKKERFSLILESASTNQTSMYLCARSPGPNYEQYFGPGTRLTVT.

For this clonotype: Germline is not matched at one junction end, which may reflect a read error. CDR3 protein: CVSSLPAGGTYNEQFF. The CDR3, as DNA: TGTGTCAGCAGTCTCCCGGCGGGAGGGACTTACAATGAGCAGTTCTTC. V is TRBV12-3 or TRBV12-4 and J is TRBJ2-1; TRBD2 aligns across 9 bases. This CDR3 has 16 amino acids.

The chain recombines TRBV5-1 with TRBJ1-2; D unresolved. CDR1 is SGHRS, CDR2 YFSETQ, per germline. Trimming cost V 5 bases and J 3 bases, with 8 bases left between them. The CDR3 totals 12 residues. CDR3 protein: CASSQDYYGYTF. CDR3 DNA: TGCGCCAGCAGTCAGGATTACTATGGCTACACCTTC.

Points on this clonotype: Given a much more abundant clone one base away, this may be a read error. This chain links TRBV6-5 with TRBJ1-5, with D possibly being TRBD1 (5 bases). The CDR3 is 14 amino acids. CDR1 MNHEY and CDR2 SVGAGI come from the germline V gene. For the CDR3, the DNA is TGTGCCAGACTCAAGGGGAGTAGCAATCAGCCCCCGCATTTT. Its protein product is CARLKGSSNQPPHF.

This clonotype was recorded once. One end of the junction varies from germline; a read error may be responsible. This chain uses TRBV12-3 or TRBV12-4 with TRBJ2-7; TRBD1 or TRBD2 may be the D gene (5 bases each). CDR3 length equals 16 residues. The CDR3 is CANSWTGTGPSYEQYF. The DNA for the CDR3 is TGTGCCAACAGTTGGACCGGGACGGGGCCTTCCTACGAGCAGTACTTC.